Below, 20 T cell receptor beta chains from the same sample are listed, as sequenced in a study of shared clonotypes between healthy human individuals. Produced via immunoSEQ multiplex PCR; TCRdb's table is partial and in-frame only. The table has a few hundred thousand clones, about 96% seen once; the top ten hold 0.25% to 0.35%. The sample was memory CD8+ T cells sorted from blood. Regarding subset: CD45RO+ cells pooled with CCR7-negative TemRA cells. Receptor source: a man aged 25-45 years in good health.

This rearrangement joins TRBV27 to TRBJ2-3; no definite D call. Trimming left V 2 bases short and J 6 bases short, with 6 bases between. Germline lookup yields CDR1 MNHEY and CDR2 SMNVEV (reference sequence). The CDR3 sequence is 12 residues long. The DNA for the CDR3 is TGTGCCAGCAGTTTAGTCGGGGATACGCAGTATTTT. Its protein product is CASSLVGDTQYF.

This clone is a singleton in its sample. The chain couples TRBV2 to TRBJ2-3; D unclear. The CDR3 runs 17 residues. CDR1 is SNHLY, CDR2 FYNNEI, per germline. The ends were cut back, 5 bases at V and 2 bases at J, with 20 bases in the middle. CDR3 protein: CASSLRTPITSTDTQYF. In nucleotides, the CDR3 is TGTGCCAGCAGTCTCCGAACCCCGATAACCTCCACAGATACGCAGTATTTT.

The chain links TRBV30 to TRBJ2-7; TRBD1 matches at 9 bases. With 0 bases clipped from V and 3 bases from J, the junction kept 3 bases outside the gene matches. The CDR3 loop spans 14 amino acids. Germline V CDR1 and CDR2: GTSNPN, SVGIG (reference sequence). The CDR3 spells CAWSVHRGLYEQYF. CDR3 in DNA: TGTGCCTGGAGTGTACACAGGGGGCTCTACGAGCAGTACTTC.

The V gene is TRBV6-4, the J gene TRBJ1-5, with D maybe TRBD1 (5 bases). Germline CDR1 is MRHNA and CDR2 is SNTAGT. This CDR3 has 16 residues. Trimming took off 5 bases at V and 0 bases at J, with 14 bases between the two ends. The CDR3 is CASSISRQPSNQPQHF. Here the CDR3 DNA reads TGTGCCAGCAGTATATCCCGACAGCCTAGCAATCAGCCCCAGCATTTT.

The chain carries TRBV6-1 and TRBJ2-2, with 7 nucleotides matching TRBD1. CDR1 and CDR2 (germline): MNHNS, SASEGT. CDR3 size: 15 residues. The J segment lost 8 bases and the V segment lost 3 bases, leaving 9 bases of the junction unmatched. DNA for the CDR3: TGTGCCAGCAGTGAGTTACAGGGGCGGGCGGGGGAGCTGTTTTTT. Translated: CASSELQGRAGELFF.

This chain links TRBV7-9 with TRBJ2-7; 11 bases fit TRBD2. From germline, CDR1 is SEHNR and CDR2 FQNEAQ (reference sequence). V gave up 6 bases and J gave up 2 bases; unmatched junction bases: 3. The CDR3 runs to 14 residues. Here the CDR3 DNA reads TGTGCCAGCAGAGATAGCGGGAGGGCCTACGAGCAGTACTTC. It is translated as CASRDSGRAYEQYF.

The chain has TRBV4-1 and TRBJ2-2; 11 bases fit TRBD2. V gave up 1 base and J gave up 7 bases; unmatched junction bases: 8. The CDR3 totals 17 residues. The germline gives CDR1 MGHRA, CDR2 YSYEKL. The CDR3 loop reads CASSQVPSGRSHGELFF. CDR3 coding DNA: TGCGCCAGCAGCCAAGTTCCTAGCGGGAGGTCGCACGGGGAGCTGTTTTTT.

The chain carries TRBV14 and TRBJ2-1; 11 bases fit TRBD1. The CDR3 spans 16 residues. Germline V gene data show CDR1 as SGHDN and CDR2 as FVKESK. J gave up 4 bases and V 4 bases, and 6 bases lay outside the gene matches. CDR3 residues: CASSRWTGGHYNEQFF. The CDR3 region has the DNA TGTGCCAGCAGCCGATGGACAGGGGGCCATTACAATGAGCAGTTCTTC.

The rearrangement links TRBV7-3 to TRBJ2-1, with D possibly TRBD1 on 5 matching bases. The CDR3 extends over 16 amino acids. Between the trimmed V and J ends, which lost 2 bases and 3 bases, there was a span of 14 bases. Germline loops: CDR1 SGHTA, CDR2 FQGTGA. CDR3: CASSLGSARGYNEQFF. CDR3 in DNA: TGTGCCAGCAGCTTAGGTTCGGCTAGGGGCTACAATGAGCAGTTCTTC.

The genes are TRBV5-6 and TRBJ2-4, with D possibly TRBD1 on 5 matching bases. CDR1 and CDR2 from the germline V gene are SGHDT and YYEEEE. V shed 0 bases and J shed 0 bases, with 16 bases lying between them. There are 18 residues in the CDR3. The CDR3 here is CASSLAGMGILAKNIQYF. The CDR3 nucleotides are TGTGCCAGCAGCTTGGCAGGGATGGGTATTCTAGCCAAAAACATTCAGTACTTC.

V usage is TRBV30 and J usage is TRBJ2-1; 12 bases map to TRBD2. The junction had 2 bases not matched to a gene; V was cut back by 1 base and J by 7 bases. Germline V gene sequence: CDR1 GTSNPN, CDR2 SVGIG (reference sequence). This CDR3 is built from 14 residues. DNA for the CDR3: TGTGCCTGGAGTGGACTAGCGGGAGTGAATGAGCAGTTCTTC. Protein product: CAWSGLAGVNEQFF.

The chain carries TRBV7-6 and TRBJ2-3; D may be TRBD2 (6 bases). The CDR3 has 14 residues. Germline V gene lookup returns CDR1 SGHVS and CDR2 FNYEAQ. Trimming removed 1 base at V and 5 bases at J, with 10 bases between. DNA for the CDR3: TGTGCCAGCAGCTTAGTCTCCGGGGGAGATACGCAGTATTTT. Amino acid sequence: CASSLVSGGDTQYF.

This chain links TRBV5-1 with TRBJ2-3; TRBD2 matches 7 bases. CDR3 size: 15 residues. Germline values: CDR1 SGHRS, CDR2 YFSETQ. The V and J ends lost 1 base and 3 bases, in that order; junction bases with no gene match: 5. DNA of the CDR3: TGCGCCAGCAGCTTGAAGAGGGGAGGGACAGATACGCAGTATTTT. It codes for CASSLKRGGTDTQYF.

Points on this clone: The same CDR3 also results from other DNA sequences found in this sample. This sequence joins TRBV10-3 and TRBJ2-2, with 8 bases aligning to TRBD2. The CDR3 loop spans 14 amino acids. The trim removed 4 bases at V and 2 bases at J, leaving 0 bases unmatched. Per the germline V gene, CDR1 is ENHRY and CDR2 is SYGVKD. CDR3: CAISGTSNTGELFF. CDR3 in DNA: TGTGCCATCAGTGGGACTAGCAACACCGGGGAGCTGTTTTTT.

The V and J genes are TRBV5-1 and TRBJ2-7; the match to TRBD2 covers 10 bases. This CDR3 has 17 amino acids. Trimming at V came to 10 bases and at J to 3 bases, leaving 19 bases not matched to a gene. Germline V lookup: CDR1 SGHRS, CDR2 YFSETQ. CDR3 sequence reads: CAPDHLASGSKGYEQYF. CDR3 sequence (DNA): TGCGCCCCGGACCACTTGGCTAGCGGGAGTAAGGGCTACGAGCAGTACTTC. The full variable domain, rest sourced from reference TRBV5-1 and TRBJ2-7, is KAGVTQTPRYLIKTRGQQVTLSCSPISGHRSVSWYQQTPGQGLQFLFEYFSETQRNKGNFPGRFSGRQFSNSRSEMNVSTLELGDSALYLCAPDHLASGSKGYEQYFGPGTRLTVT.

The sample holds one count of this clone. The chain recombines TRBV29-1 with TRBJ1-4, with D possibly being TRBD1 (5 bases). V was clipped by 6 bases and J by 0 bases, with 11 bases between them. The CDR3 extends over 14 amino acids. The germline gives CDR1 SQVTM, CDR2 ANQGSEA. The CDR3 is CSVGRDATNEKLFF. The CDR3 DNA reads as TGCAGCGTGGGGAGGGACGCAACTAATGAAAAACTGTTTTTT. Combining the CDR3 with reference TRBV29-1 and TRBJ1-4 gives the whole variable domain SAVISQKPSRDICQRGTSLTIQCQVDSQVTMMFWYRQQPGQSLTLIATANQGSEATYESGFVIDKFPISRPNLTFSTLTVSNMSPEDSSIYLCSVGRDATNEKLFFGSGTQLSVL.

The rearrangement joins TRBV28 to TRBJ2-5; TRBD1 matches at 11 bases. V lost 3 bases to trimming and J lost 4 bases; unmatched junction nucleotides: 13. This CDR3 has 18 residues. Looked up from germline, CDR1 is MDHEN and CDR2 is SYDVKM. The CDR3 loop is CASSLLWRDRGSGETQYF. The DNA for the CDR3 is TGTGCCAGCAGTTTGCTTTGGCGGGACAGGGGGTCGGGAGAGACCCAGTACTTC.

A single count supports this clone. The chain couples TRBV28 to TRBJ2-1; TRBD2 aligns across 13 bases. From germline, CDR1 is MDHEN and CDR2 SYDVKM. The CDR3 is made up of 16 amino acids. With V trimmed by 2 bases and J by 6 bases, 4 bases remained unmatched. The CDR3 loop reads CASSLTSGRALNEQFF. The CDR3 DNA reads TGTGCCAGCAGTTTAACTAGCGGGAGGGCCCTCAATGAGCAGTTCTTC.

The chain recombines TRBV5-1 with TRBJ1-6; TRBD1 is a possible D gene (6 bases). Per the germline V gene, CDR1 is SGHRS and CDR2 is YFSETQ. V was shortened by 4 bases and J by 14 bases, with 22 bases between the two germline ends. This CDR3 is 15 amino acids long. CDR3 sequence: CASSLRGQTPTSLHF. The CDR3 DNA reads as TGCGCCAGCAGCCTCCGCGGACAGACCCCCACGTCCCTCCACTTT.

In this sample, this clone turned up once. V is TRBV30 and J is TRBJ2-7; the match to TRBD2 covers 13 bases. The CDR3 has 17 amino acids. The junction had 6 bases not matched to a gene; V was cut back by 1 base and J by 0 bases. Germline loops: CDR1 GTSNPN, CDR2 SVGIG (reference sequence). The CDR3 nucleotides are TGTGCCTGGAGTGGGACGGGACTAGCGGGATTCTCCTACGAGCAGTACTTC. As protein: CAWSGTGLAGFSYEQYF.